This T cell receptor (beta chain) was sequenced for a study of shared clonotypes between healthy human individuals. As to this clone: Its specificity is unknown. Other DNA sequences from this sample encode an identical CDR3 as well.

General study findings and limits: Compared with clonotypes that all four donors shared, non-shared clonotypes had lower generation probabilities. Generally, naive subsets (rather than memory subsets) showed larger estimated richness. What rarefaction showed was incomplete sorted-subset sequencing despite large depth.

The repertoire was sequenced with immunoSEQ multiplex PCR; TCRdb's copy has only in-frame clones and lacks some. The data contain 760,000 or so clones, 90% to 98% of them singletons. Germline-derived CDR1 and CDR2 are LNHDA and SQIVND (reference sequence). This CDR3 is built from 15 residues. Trimming took 3 bases from V and 0 from J, leaving 9 bases between them. Only CD45RO-negative cells positively selected for CCR7 counted as naive CD8 cells, so terminally differentiated effector memory CD45RA+ cells were excluded. The donors, healthy adults who were HIV-negative, had experienced no recent acute infections or vaccinations.

The sequenced sample was naive CD8+ T cells sorted from blood. This receptor was identified in a man aged 30-40 years in good health. The V call is TRBV19, the J call TRBJ1-5; D unresolved. In nucleotides, the CDR3 is TGTGCCAGTAGTATTGCGGGATATAGCAATCAGCCCCAGCATTTT. Amino acids: CASSIAGYSNQPQHF.